The rows below give T cell receptor beta chains drawn from one sample of a study of blood T cell repertoires in COVID-19. The repertoire was sequenced with immunoSEQ multiplex PCR; TCRdb's copy has only in-frame clones and lacks some. The sample carries around 130,000 clones, over 80% recorded once. Sequenced material: peripheral blood. These receptor sequences come from a man in his forties with active or convalescent COVID-19. Both conserved end residues are part of each CDR3. Fields, in order: J gene, D gene, clone size, V gene, CDR3 DNA, CDR3 protein. A D gene is named only where the DNA matches it firmly. Only part of the rows carry a size: once, few, many, or a class if the clone is expanded.

TRBJ1-5 . few TRBV6-5 TGTGCCAGCAGTCCTTTCAGATATCAGCCCCAGCATTTT CASSPFRYQPQHF
TRBJ1-1 . few TRBV5-1 TGCGCCAGCAGCAGCCGACAGCTCACTGAAGCTTTCTTT CASSSRQLTEAFF
TRBJ1-2 . once TRBV5-4 TGTGCCAGCAGCTCTTTTGGGGCCGGGGGTTCCGTCGATGGCTACACCTTC CASSSFGAGGSVDGYTF
TRBJ1-1 . . TRBV7-9 TGTGCCAGCATTCTAGGGACACGGAACACTGAAGCTTTCTTT CASILGTRNTEAFF
TRBJ1-5 TRBD1 . TRBV27 TGTGCCAGCAGTTACAGGGGGACCTTCAATCAGCCCCAGCATTTT CASSYRGTFNQPQHF
TRBJ1-2 TRBD1 few TRBV6-6 TGTGCCAGCAGATCTCGGGACAGGGAAAGTGGCTACACCTTC CASRSRDRESGYTF
TRBJ1-6 TRBD1 . TRBV27 TGTGCCAGCAGTATTAGTGGGACAGGGTTTAATTCACCCCTCCACTTT CASSISGTGFNSPLHF
TRBJ1-1 TRBD1 . TRBV19 TGTGCCAGTAGTATTGAGACAGGGGGGAACACTGAAGCTTTCTTT CASSIETGGNTEAFF
TRBJ2-4 TRBD1 once TRBV5-1 TGCGCCAGCAGCAGGGACAGGGAGGGGGCCAAAAACATTCAGTACTTC CASSRDREGAKNIQYF
TRBJ2-7 . . TRBV9 TGTGCCAGCAGCGTAGTAGGGGAAAGGGGCGAGCAGTACTTC CASSVVGERGEQYF
TRBJ2-5 TRBD2 once TRBV5-1 TGCGCCAGCAGCTCCGGGACTAGCGGGACTGGGGCCCAGTACTTC CASSSGTSGTGAQYF
TRBJ2-7 TRBD1 many TRBV5-1 TGCGCCAGCAGCTTGGGACAGGGGGCCTACGAGCAGTACTTC CASSLGQGAYEQYF
TRBJ1-2 TRBD1 . TRBV11-2 TGTGCCAGCGGGACAGGGGGAAGGTATGGCTACACCTTC CASGTGGRYGYTF
TRBJ2-7 TRBD1 once TRBV5-4 TGTGCCAGCAGCTCTACCGGGACAGGGACCTACGAGCAGTACTTC CASSSTGTGTYEQYF
TRBJ2-5 TRBD1 . TRBV10-1 TGCGCCAGCAGTGACGACAGGGGGCTAGAGACCCAGTACTTC CASSDDRGLETQYF
TRBJ2-7 . once TRBV5-5 TGTGCCAGCAGCTTTCAAACGAGGGTCGCACAAGAGCAGTACTTC CASSFQTRVAQEQYF
TRBJ1-1 . . TRBV9 TGTGCCAGCAGCGTGGCAGGGGAAACTGAAGCTTTCTTT CASSVAGETEAFF